This T cell receptor beta chain was identified in a study of shared clonotypes between healthy human individuals. Sequencing was performed with immunoSEQ multiplex PCR; in TCRdb, only in-frame clones are kept and a portion is missing. The data contain approximately 2,000,000 clones, under 95% of them singletons. Healthy HIV-negative adults with no recent acute infections or vaccinations were recruited as donors. The length of the CDR3 is 15 residues. V dropped 3 bases and J dropped 1; count of bases not matched to a gene: 6. From germline, CDR1 is SGDLS and CDR2 YYNGEE. The rearrangement joins TRBV9 to TRBJ2-5, with 7 bases identical to TRBD1. This clonotype was sampled from a man younger than 30 in good health. Some clones in this sample may be carry-over from other donors' samples. The sample consisted of naive CD4+ T cells from PBMCs. Subset here: CD45RA+ positively selected. In DNA form, the CDR3 reads TGTGCCAGCAGCGCGGGACAGACCTTCCAAGAGACCCAGTACTTC. This encodes CASSAGQTFQETQYF.